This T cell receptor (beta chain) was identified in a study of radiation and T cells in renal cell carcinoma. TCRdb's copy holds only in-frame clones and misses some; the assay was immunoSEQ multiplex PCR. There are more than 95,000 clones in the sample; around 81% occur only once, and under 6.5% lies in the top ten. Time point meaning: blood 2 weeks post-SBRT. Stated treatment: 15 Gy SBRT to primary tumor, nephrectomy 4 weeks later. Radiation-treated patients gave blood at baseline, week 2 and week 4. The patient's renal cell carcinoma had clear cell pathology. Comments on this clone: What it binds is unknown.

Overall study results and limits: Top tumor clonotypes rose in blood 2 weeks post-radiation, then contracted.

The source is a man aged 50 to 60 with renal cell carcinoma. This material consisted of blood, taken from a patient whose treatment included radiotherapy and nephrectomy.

The DNA of the CDR3 is TGTGCCAGCAGCTTATTGGGATCGAACACCGGGGAGCTGTTTTTT. As protein: CASSLLGSNTGELFF. The chain links TRBV7-2 to TRBJ2-2; D call uncertain. CDR3 length: 15 amino acids. V lost 2 bases and J 0 bases, leaving 7 bases between the germline ends. Germline loops: CDR1 SGHTA, CDR2 FQGNSA.